This TCR beta chain emerged from a study of monozygotic twins with inflammatory bowel disease. TCR libraries each used approximately 4,000 ng of total RNA. TCRdb reprocessed the 5' RACE reads, keeping one entry per CDR3 protein, no DNA. The sample features a few hundred thousand distinct CDR3 sequences, with roughly 1.7% in its top ten. Per the germline V gene, CDR1 is MNHEY and CDR2 is SVGAGI. This CDR3 comprises 13 residues. The chain is built from TRBV6-5 and TRBJ2-5; with no DNA, the TCRdb D assignment of TRBD1 cannot be verified. Sequencing was performed on blood. The clonotype comes from a human donor with ulcerative colitis or Crohn's disease, or a healthy co-twin of an affected twin (not recorded which). CDR3 region: CASSLGQSETQYF.